A single sample gave rise to the 21 T cell receptor beta chains below, sequenced in a study of blood T cell repertoires in COVID-19. Here immunoSEQ multiplex PCR was the method, and the copy in TCRdb shows in-frame clones only, minus some. The sample carries a few hundred thousand clones, roughly 85% recorded once. Input material: PBMCs or T cells enriched from blood (not recorded which). The receptor source for this set is a woman aged 25 to 39 who had recovered from COVID-19.

The chain carries TRBV10-3 and TRBJ1-5; 9 bases line up with TRBD1. The CDR3 loop spans 15 amino acids. Trimming cost V 10 bases and J 4 bases; bases outside gene matches: 11. Germline V gene data show CDR1 as ENHRY and CDR2 as SYGVKD. The CDR3 coding sequence is TGTGCCACCCCTCGGGACAGGGCAATAAATCAGCCCCAGCATTTT. Its protein product is CATPRDRAINQPQHF.

V usage is TRBV9 and J usage is TRBJ1-2, with D perhaps TRBD1 (6 bases). The germline V gene encodes CDR1 SGDLS and CDR2 YYNGEE. This CDR3 is built from 15 residues. Trimming pared 0 bases from V and 8 bases from J, leaving 17 bases between. CDR3 nucleotides: TGTGCCAGCAGCGTAGGGGAGGGGGTGGCTTTCGGCTACACCTTC. Translated: CASSVGEGVAFGYTF. Full variable domain (rest looked up from reference TRBV9 and TRBJ1-2): DSGVTQTPKHLITATGQRVTLRCSPRSGDLSVYWYQQSLDQGLQFLIQYYNGEERAKGNILERFSAQQFPDLHSELNLSSLELGDSALYFCASSVGEGVAFGYTFGSGTRLTVV.

The V and J genes are TRBV9 and TRBJ2-5, with 8 bases fitting TRBD2. V shed 1 base and J 4 bases; nucleotides not matched to a gene: 3. CDR3 size: 14 residues. Germline CDR1 and CDR2: SGDLS and YYNGEE. In nucleotides, the CDR3 is TGTGCCAGCAGCGTACGAAGCGGGGGAGAGACCCAGTACTTC. Amino acid sequence: CASSVRSGGETQYF.

The chain employs TRBV11-2 and TRBJ1-2; TRBD1 might be the D (5 bases). Germline assignment: CDR1 SGHAT and CDR2 FQNNGV. This CDR3 contains 19 residues. With 5 bases removed from V and 5 bases from J, the gap between germline ends came to 30 bases. In nucleotides, the CDR3 is TGTGCCAGCAGCCCTAGTGGTGGTCCGACAGACCTCCCATGGTATGGCTACACCTTC. Amino acid sequence: CASSPSGGPTDLPWYGYTF.

This clone turned up a few times. The genes are TRBV19 and TRBJ2-5; 10 nucleotides match TRBD1. The CDR3 length is 15 residues. Germline CDR1 is LNHDA and CDR2 is SQIVND (reference sequence). The V and J ends lost 6 bases and 5 bases, in that order; junction bases with no gene match: 9. CDR3 in DNA: TGTGCCAGTAGGCCCCGGGACAGGGGCCGGGAGACCCAGTACTTC. As protein: CASRPRDRGRETQYF. The variable domain in full, with the rest retrieved from reference TRBV19 and TRBJ2-5, is DGGITQSPKYLFRKEGQNVTLSCEQNLNHDAMYWYRQDPGQGLRLIYYSQIVNDFQKGDIAEGYSVSREKKESFPLTVTSAQKNPTAFYLCASRPRDRGRETQYFGPGTRLLVL.

There are a few counts of this clone. The chain employs TRBV3-1 (or the pseudogene TRBV3-2) and TRBJ2-5; tentative D call: TRBD2 (6 bases). Germline CDR1 is LGHDT and CDR2 is YNNKEL (reference sequence). V lost 5 bases to trimming and J lost 5 bases, with 21 bases between them. The length of the CDR3 is 16 residues. This CDR3 is CASSSLGPRREETQYF. The CDR3 nucleotides read TGTGCCAGCAGCTCCCTAGGGCCCCGACGGGAGGAGACCCAGTACTTC.

The genes are TRBV24-1 and TRBJ1-2; TRBD1 matches 8 bases. J lost 7 bases, V lost 3 bases, and 3 bases had no gene match. Germline assignment: CDR1 KGHDR and CDR2 SFDVKD. The CDR3 consists of 13 residues. The CDR3 loop is CATSDPDRAGYTF. As DNA, the CDR3 is TGTGCCACCAGTGATCCGGACAGGGCTGGCTACACCTTC.

J is TRBJ2-3 and V is TRBV9; perhaps TRBD1 as D (5 bases). Germline CDR1 SGDLS, CDR2 YYNGEE. CDR3 length equals 14 residues. Trimming pared 1 base from V and 3 bases from J, leaving 9 bases between. The CDR3 region has the DNA TGTGCCAGCAGCGTAACCGACAGTACAGATACGCAGTATTTT. Its translation is CASSVTDSTDTQYF.

The genes are TRBV7-9 and TRBJ2-1, with D possibly TRBD1 on 5 matching bases. Germline assignment: CDR1 SEHNR and CDR2 FQNEAQ (reference sequence). The CDR3 is 14 amino acids. Between the trimmed V and J ends, which lost 5 bases and 7 bases, there was a span of 15 bases. The CDR3 DNA reads TGTGCCAGCAGCCCAGGGCTAGTCGAGAATGAGCAGTTCTTC. It specifies CASSPGLVENEQFF. The full variable domain, completed using reference TRBV7-9 and TRBJ2-1, is DTGVSQNPRHKITKRGQNVTFRCDPISEHNRLYWYRQTLGQGPEFLTYFQNEAQLEKSRLLSDRFSAERPKGSFSTLEIQRTEQGDSAMYLCASSPGLVENEQFFGPGTRLTVL.

The chain is built from TRBV19 and TRBJ2-1; 7 positions agree with TRBD1. The ends lost 2 bases at V and 5 bases at J; junction bases unmatched: 6. The CDR3 has 15 amino acids. Germline V CDR1 and CDR2: LNHDA, SQIVND (reference sequence). The CDR3 is CASSIIQGSHNEQFF. The CDR3 coding sequence is TGTGCCAGTAGTATAATACAGGGGTCCCACAATGAGCAGTTCTTC.

The chain uses TRBV6-5 and TRBJ2-2; 10 bases align to TRBD2. Per germline, CDR1 MNHEY and CDR2 SVGAGI. V lost 4 bases, J lost 6 bases, and 5 bases stayed unmatched. The CDR3 is 15 amino acids. For the CDR3, the DNA is TGTGCCAGCAGTTTGAGCGGGGGGGCCCCCGGGGAGCTGTTTTTT. Translated, it gives CASSLSGGAPGELFF.

This chain joins TRBV7-9 and TRBJ1-3; D is uncertain. The germline gives CDR1 SEHNR, CDR2 FQNEAQ (reference sequence). The ends were cut back, 4 bases at V and 4 bases at J, with 17 bases in the middle. This CDR3 comprises 16 residues. CDR3 in amino acids: CASSYPPTRRGNTIYF. DNA of the CDR3: TGTGCCAGCAGCTACCCCCCGACAAGAAGAGGAAACACCATATATTTT.

The chain uses TRBV5-1 and TRBJ2-2; 7 bases line up with TRBD1. The trim removed 1 base at V and 6 bases at J, leaving 6 bases unmatched. From germline, CDR1 is SGHRS and CDR2 YFSETQ. This CDR3 comprises 15 residues. CDR3 amino acids: CASSLNRGVSGELFF. CDR3 nucleotides: TGCGCCAGCAGCTTGAACAGGGGAGTTTCCGGGGAGCTGTTTTTT.

The V and J genes are TRBV4-1 and TRBJ1-2, with 9 bases fitting TRBD1. The CDR3 sequence is 14 residues long. V was clipped by 5 bases and J by 3 bases; unmatched bases: 4. Germline values: CDR1 MGHRA, CDR2 YSYEKL. The CDR3 DNA is TGCGCCAGCAGCGACCGGGACAGGGACTATGGCTACACCTTC. It yields the protein CASSDRDRDYGYTF.

This chain uses TRBV5-1 with TRBJ2-3; tentative D call: TRBD1 (5 bases). Germline CDR1 reads SGHRS; CDR2 reads YFSETQ. Trimming cost V 3 bases and J 0 bases, with 8 bases left between them. This CDR3 is 14 amino acids long. The CDR3 bases are TGCGCCAGCAGCTCGACAGCAAGCACAGATACGCAGTATTTT. Protein: CASSSTASTDTQYF.

The chain employs TRBV15 and TRBJ2-3, with TRBD2 matching over 15 bases. Germline lookup yields CDR1 LNHNV and CDR2 YYDKDF (reference sequence). There are 19 residues in the CDR3. The V segment lost 1 base and the J segment 6 bases; nucleotides outside the gene matches: 11. The CDR3 protein is CATSRADWGLAGGIDTQYF. DNA of the CDR3: TGTGCCACCAGCAGAGCGGACTGGGGACTAGCGGGAGGCATTGATACGCAGTATTTT.

V gene TRBV6-2 or TRBV6-3 combines with J gene TRBJ1-2, with a possible D match to TRBD1 (5 bases). CDR3 size: 14 residues. The V gene lost 4 bases and the J gene lost 0 bases, with 9 bases spanning the gap. CDR1 and CDR2 (germline): MNHEY, SVGEGT. The CDR3 sequence is CASSSLGANYGYTF. Here the CDR3 DNA reads TGTGCCAGCAGTTCTCTAGGGGCTAACTATGGCTACACCTTC.

This CDR3 reads CASRGPNQPQHF. CDR3 DNA: TGTGCCAGCAGGGGCCCCAATCAGCCCCAGCATTTT. The genes are TRBV28 and TRBJ1-5; D not certain. The germline V and J ends were trimmed by 6 bases and 3 bases, with 6 bases remaining between them. CDR3 length: 12 residues. Germline V gives CDR1 MDHEN, CDR2 SYDVKM.

Concerning this clone itself: Other nucleotide sequences from this sample produce the same CDR3. V and J are TRBV28 and TRBJ1-2; D not certain. Trimming removed 3 bases from V and 2 bases from J, with 7 bases in between. Germline CDR1 is MDHEN and CDR2 is SYDVKM. CDR3 length: 13 residues. CDR3 loop: CASSLTGNYGYTF. CDR3 DNA: TGTGCCAGCAGTTTGACGGGGAACTATGGCTACACCTTC.

J is TRBJ1-1 and V is TRBV10-3; no clear D gene. The V and J ends lost 0 bases and 1 base respectively, with 6 bases between them. CDR3 length: 14 residues. Germline CDR1 reads ENHRY; CDR2 reads SYGVKD. The CDR3 DNA reads TGTGCCATCAGTGAGTCCGCAGGGAACACTGAAGCTTTCTTT. It specifies CAISESAGNTEAFF.

The gene calls are TRBV28 and TRBJ1-2, with 8 bases fitting TRBD1. CDR1 MDHEN and CDR2 SYDVKM come from the germline V gene. This CDR3 is 12 amino acids long. With 8 bases clipped from V and 3 bases from J, the junction kept 2 bases outside the gene matches. The CDR3 nucleotides read TGTGCCAGCGGACAGGGATACTATGGCTACACCTTC. It is translated as CASGQGYYGYTF.